This T cell receptor (beta chain) was sequenced for a study of OX40 agonist ivuxolimab in advanced cancers. For the study in its entirety: Ivuxolimab, which targeted the costimulatory receptor OX40 (CD134), was an agonistic, fully human IgG2 monoclonal antibody. Intravenous ivuxolimab was administered to patients every 2 weeks at six dose levels: 0.01, 0.1, 0.3, 1.5, 3 and 10 mg/kg. Of the 50 to 55 dose-escalation patients, hepatocellular carcinoma was present in around 19, melanoma in approximately 15, renal cell carcinoma in 9 and head and neck cancer in 9. In the dose-escalation cohort, around four fifths of patients were male, and the mean age was approximately 60 years with a range of roughly 23 to 79. Prior anti-PD-1, anti-PD-L1 or anti-CTLA-4 therapy was permitted, and approximately 40% of dose-escalation patients had received checkpoint inhibitors. Three dose-escalation patients achieved partial responses, one with hepatocellular carcinoma and two with cutaneous melanoma. The purpose of peripheral TCRbeta sequencing was to test whether ivuxolimab changed TCR sequence diversity and led to clonal T-cell expansion. The paper reports the monotherapy dose-escalation portion (N of about 47 patients) of the phase I ivuxolimab trial.

Patients with a history of autoimmune disease or receiving systemic immunosuppression were excluded from the trial. Peripheral blood for TCR sequencing was collected from all dose cohorts at baseline, on cycle 4 day 1, and on cycle 7 day 1. Samples were obtained from an open-label, multicenter, first-in-human phase I dose-escalation trial of ivuxolimab. Adults with locally advanced or metastatic melanoma, renal cell carcinoma, hepatocellular carcinoma or head and neck squamous cell carcinoma were enrolled in the trial. Before TCR sequencing, CD4+ T cells and CD8+ T cells were sorted from peripheral blood as separate populations. Measured from the cysteine to the phenylalanine, the CDR3 is 11 residues long. The sequence is cut down to CDR3 DNA, 33 bases in frame from base 1. The CDR1 and CDR2 encoded by the germline V gene are SGHDT and YYEEEE. Study-level results and caveats: At doses of 0.1 to 3.0 mg/kg, clonal expansion of both CD4+ and CD8+ blood T cells was observed from baseline to week 6. Low levels of normalized T-cell clonal expansion were also seen in some patients who did not respond. The antigen specificity of the clonally expanded peripheral T cells was not determined. In partial responders in the 0.1-3.0 mg/kg groups, normalized peripheral clonal expansion was found to be among the lowest, especially among CD8+ T cells. After ivuxolimab, CD8+ T cells had more expanded clones than CD4+ T cells on average.

Genomic DNA was isolated from the sorted cells so that the TCRbeta CDR3 region could be sequenced. TCRbeta CDR3 regions were sequenced using the immunoSEQ Assay. TCRdb provides this immuneACCESS table in a form limited to in-frame rearrangements. Some clones are lacking; in checked studies, under half of them reflect an unresolved V gene, and why the rest are absent is not known. Counted in this sample were about 19,000 clones; about 73% of them appeared once. The ten largest clones capture roughly a third of the sample. This clone was detected a few times. Its antigen remains undetermined. No base qualities exist here, and no much larger clone lies one base off it.

The rearranged chain carries TRBV5-6 and TRBJ1-4; a tentative D match to TRBD2 spans 5 bases. The last part of the DNA fits TRBJ2-2 better; the J call may be wrong. Sample: CD4+ or CD8+ T cells sorted from blood, taken in a trial of the OX40 agonist ivuxolimab. This receptor was taken from an adult with an advanced solid tumor such as melanoma, head and neck, liver or kidney cancer. The DNA sequence is TGTGCCAGCAGCTGGGGAGTGGAGCTGTTTTTT. This sequence encodes CASSWGVELFF.